This T cell receptor (beta chain) was found in a study of OX40 agonist ivuxolimab in advanced cancers. This CDR3 contains 14 residues. Trimming pared 0 bases from V and 4 bases from J, leaving 8 bases between. From germline, CDR1 is SGDLS and CDR2 YYNGEE. This table comes from immunoSEQ multiplex PCR, and its TCRdb copy is limited to in-frame clones, with some not included. The sample includes tens of thousands of clones, about 91% seen only once; the top ten take roughly 5.2%. The source is an adult with an advanced solid tumor such as melanoma, head and neck, liver or kidney cancer. This chain uses TRBV9 with TRBJ2-1, with a weak D call TRBD2 (5 bases). The sequenced sample was CD4+ or CD8+ T cells sorted from blood, obtained in a trial of the OX40 agonist ivuxolimab. In DNA form, the CDR3 reads TGTGCCAGCAGCGTAGATGGGAGATACAATGAGCAGTTCTTC. Translated, it gives CASSVDGRYNEQFF.